This T cell receptor beta chain was identified during a study of T-cell memory formation after mild COVID-19. A note on this clonotype: The antigen remains unidentified.

Germline CDR1 is MNHEY and CDR2 is SVGEGT. Trimming took 3 bases from V and 0 from J, leaving 6 bases between them. The CDR3 consists of 14 residues. TCRdb fed the 5' RACE reads into MiXCR, producing one record per CDR3 protein. Of hundreds of thousands of distinct CDR3 sequences listed, under 15% are singletons. Study outcomes and limitations: Certain responding clones were present in pre-infection memory, suggesting participation of cross-reactive memory.

The receptor's source is a man aged 18 to 30 who had mild COVID-19 (a few samples of this study predate the infection). Cell type and time point are not known. The sequencing sample was made of PBMCs or a T cell subset sorted from them (not recorded which). The chain recombines TRBV6-2 or TRBV6-3 with TRBJ1-5; D is unresolved. CDR3: CASSYVNSNQPQHF. The CDR3 DNA is TGTGCCAGCAGTTATGTGAATAGCAATCAGCCCCAGCATTTT.